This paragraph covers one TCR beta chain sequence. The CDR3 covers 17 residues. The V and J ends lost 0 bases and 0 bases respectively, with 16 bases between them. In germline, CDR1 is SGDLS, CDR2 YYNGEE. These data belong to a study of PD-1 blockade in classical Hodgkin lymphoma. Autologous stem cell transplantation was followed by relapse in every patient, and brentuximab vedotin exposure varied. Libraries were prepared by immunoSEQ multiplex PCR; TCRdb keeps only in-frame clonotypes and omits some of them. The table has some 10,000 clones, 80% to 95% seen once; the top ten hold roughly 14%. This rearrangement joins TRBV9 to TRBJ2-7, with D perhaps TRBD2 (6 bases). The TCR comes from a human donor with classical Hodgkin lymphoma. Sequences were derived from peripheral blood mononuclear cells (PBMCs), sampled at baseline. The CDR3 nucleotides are TGTGCCAGCAGCGTAGGGCTGAGTACGGGAGCCTCCTACGAGCAGTACTTC. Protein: CASSVGLSTGASYEQYF.